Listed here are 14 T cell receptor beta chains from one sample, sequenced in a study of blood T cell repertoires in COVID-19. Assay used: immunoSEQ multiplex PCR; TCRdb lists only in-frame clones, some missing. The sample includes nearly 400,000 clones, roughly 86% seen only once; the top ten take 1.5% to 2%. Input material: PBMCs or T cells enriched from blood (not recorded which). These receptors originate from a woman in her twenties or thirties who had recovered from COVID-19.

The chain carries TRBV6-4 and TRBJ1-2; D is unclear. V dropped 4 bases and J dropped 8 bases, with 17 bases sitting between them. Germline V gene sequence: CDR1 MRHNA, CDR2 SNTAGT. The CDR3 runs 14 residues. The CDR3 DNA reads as TGTGCCAGCAGTGTTCAAAGTTTCACGGGGGGCTACACCTTC. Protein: CASSVQSFTGGYTF.

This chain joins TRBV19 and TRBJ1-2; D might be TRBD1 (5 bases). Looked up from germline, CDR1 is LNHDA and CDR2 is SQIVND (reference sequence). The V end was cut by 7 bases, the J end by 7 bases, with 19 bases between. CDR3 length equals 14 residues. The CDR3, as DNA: TGTGCCAGTACCCGGGACTGGGCCGGATCTGGCTACACCTTC. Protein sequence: CASTRDWAGSGYTF.

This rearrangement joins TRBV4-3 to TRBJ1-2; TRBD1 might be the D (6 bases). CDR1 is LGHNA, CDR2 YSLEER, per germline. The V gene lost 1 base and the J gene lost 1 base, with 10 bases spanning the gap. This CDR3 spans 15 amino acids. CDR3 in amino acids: CASSQGTVDNYGYTF. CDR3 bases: TGCGCCAGCAGCCAAGGGACAGTAGATAACTATGGCTACACCTTC.

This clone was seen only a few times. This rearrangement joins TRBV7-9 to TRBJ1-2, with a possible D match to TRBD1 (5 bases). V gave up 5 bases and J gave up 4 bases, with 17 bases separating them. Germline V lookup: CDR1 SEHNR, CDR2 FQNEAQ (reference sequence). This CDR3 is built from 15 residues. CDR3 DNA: TGTGCCAGCAGCCCCTCCGGACAAGCCCCCTATGGCTACACCTTC. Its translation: CASSPSGQAPYGYTF.

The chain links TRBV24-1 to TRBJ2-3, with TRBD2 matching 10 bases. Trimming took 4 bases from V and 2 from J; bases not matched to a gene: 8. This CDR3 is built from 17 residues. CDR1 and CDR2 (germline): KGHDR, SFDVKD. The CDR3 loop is CATSDPGTSETTDTQYF. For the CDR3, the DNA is TGTGCCACCAGTGACCCCGGGACTAGCGAGACCACAGATACGCAGTATTTT.

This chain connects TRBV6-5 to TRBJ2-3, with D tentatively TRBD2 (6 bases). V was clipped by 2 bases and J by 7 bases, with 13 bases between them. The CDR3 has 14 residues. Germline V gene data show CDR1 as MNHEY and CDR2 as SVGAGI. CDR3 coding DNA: TGTGCCAGCAGTTACGCGGGAAGAGTTAATACGCAGTATTTT. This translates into CASSYAGRVNTQYF.

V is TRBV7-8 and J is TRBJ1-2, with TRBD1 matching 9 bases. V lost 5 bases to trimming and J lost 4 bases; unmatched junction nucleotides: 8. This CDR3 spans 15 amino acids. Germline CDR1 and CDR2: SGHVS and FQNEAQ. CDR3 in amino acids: CASSHRGREPYGYTF. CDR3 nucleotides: TGTGCCAGCAGCCACAGGGGGCGCGAACCCTATGGCTACACCTTC.

The CDR3 loop is CASSYTPDRGQTEAFF. CDR3 DNA sequence: TGTGCCAGCAGTTACACACCCGACAGGGGGCAAACTGAAGCTTTCTTT. The genes are TRBV27 and TRBJ1-1; 10 positions match TRBD1. Germline lookup yields CDR1 MNHEY and CDR2 SMNVEV (reference sequence). The CDR3 is 16 residues long. The junction had 10 bases not matched to a gene; V was cut back by 4 bases and J by 5 bases.

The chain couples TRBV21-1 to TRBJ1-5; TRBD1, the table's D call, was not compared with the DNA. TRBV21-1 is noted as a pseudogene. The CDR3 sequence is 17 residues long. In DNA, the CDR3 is TGTGCCAGCAGCACCCCCGCTCTCCACAGGATAAACCAGCCCCAGCATTTT. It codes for CASSTPALHRINQPQHF.

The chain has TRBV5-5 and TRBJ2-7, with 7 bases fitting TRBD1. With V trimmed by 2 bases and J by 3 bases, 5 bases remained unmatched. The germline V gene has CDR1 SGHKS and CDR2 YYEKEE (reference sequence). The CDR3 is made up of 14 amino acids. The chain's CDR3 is CASSFAGGHYEQYF. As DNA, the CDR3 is TGTGCCAGCAGCTTTGCAGGGGGTCACTACGAGCAGTACTTC.

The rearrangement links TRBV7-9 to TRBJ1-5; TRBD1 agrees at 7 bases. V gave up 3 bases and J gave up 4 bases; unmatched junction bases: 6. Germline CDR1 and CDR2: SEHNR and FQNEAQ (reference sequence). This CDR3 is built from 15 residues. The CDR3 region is CASSLTGSENQPQHF. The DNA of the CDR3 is TGTGCCAGCAGCTTGACAGGGTCCGAGAATCAGCCCCAGCATTTT.

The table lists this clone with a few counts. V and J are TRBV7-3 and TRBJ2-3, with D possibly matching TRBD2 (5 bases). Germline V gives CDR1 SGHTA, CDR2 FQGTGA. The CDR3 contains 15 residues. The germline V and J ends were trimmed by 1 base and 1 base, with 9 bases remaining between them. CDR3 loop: CASSLNSAGTDTQYF. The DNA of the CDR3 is TGTGCCAGCAGCTTAAATAGCGCTGGCACAGATACGCAGTATTTT.

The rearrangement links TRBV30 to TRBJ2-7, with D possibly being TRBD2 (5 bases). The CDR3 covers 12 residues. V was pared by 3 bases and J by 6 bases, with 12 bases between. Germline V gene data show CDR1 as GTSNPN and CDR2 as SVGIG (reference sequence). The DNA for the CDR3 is TGTGCCTGGAGCGTAGCGAGATCCGAGCAGTACTTC. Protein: CAWSVARSEQYF.

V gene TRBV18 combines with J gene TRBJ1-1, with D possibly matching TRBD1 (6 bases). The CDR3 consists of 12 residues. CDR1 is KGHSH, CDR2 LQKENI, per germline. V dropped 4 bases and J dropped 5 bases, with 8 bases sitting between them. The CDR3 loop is CASSRGQTEAFF. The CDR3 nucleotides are TGTGCCAGCTCACGGGGACAAACTGAAGCTTTCTTT.